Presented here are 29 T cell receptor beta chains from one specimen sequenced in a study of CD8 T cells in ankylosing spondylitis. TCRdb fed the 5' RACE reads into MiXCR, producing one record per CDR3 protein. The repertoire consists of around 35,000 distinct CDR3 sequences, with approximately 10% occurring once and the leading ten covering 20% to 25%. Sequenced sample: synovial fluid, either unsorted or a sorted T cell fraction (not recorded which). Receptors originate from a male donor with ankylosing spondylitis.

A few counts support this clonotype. CDR3 coding DNA: TGTGCCAGCCGCCCCGGCGCAGTAATTTACAATGAGCAGTTCTTC. Encoded protein: CASRPGAVIYNEQFF. J is TRBJ2-1 and V is TRBV2, with unresolved D. Trimming cost V 8 bases and J 4 bases, with 18 bases left between them. This CDR3 spans 15 amino acids. The germline V gene encodes CDR1 SNHLY and CDR2 FYNNEI.

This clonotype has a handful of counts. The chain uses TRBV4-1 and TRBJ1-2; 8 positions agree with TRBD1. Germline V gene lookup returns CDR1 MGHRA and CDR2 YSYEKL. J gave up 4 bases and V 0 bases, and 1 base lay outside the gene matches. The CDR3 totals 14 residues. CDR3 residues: CASSQDRGPYGYTF. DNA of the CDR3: TGCGCCAGCAGCCAAGACAGGGGGCCCTATGGCTACACCTTC.

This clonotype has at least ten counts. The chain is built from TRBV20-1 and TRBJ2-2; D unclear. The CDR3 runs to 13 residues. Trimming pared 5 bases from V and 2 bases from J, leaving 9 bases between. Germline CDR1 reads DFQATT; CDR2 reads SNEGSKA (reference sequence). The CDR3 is CSAPRLNTGELFF. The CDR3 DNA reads TGCAGTGCTCCCCGTCTCAACACCGGGGAGCTGTTTTTT.

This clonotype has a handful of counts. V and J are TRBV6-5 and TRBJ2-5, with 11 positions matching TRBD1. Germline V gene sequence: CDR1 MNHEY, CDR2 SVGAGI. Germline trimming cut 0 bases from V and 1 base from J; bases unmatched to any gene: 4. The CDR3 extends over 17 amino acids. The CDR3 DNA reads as TGTGCCAGCAGTTACTCGTTTGGGACAGGGGGCCAAGAGACCCAGTACTTC. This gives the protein CASSYSFGTGGQETQYF.

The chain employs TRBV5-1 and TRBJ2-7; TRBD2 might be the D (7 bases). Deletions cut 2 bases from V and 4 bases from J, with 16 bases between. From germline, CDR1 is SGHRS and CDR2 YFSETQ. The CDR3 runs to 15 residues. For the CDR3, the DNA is TGCGCCAGCAGCTTTTACAGCCGGGGGGCTTACGAGCAGTACTTC. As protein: CASSFYSRGAYEQYF.

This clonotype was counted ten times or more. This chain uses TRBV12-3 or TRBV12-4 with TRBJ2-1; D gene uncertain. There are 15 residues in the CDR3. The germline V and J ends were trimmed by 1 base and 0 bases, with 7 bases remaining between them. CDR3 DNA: TGTGCCAGCAGTTTAGTCGAGATCTCCTACAATGAGCAGTTCTTC. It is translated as CASSLVEISYNEQFF.

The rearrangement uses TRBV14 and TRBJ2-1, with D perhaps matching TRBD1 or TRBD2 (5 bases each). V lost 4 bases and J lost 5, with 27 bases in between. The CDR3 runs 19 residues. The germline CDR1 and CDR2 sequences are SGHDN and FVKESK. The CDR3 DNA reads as TGTGCCAGCAGCCGGGACCGAGGGCCGAGGGGCAGTTGGAACAATGAGCAGTTCTTC. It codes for CASSRDRGPRGSWNNEQFF.

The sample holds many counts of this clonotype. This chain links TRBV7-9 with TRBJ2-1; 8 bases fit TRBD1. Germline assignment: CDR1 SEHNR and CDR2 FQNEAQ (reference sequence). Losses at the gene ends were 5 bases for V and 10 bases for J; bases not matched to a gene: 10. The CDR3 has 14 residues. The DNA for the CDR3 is TGTGCCAGCAGCCCCGGACAGGGCGCAGCCGAGCAGTTCTTC. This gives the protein CASSPGQGAAEQFF.

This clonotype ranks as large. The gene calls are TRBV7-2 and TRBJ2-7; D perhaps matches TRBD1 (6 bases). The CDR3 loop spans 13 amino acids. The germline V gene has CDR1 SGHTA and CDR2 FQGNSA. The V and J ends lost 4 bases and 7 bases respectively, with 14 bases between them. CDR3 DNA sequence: TGTGCCAGCAGCTCGTCCGGGCAGGGGGAGCAGTACTTC. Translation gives CASSSSGQGEQYF.

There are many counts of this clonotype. This chain's CDR3 is CASSLDSAAGGEQFF. As DNA, the CDR3 is TGCGCCAGCAGCTTGGATAGCGCGGCCGGCGGTGAGCAGTTCTTC. The chain links TRBV5-1 to TRBJ2-1; TRBD2 might be the D (5 bases). Germline loops: CDR1 SGHRS, CDR2 YFSETQ. The V end lost 0 bases, the J end lost 9 bases, and 16 bases lay between the germline ends. CDR3 length: 15 amino acids.

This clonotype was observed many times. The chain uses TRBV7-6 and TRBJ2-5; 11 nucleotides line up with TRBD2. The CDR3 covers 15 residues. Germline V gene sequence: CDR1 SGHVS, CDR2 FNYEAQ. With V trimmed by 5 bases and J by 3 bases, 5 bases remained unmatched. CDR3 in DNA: TGTGCCAGCAGCCAACTGGGACTAGCGGAAGAGACCCAGTACTTC. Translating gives CASSQLGLAEETQYF.

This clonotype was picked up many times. The CDR3 spells CASSRRWDGRANTGELFF. The CDR3 coding sequence is TGTGCCAGCAGCCGCAGATGGGACGGGAGGGCGAACACCGGGGAGCTGTTTTTT. The chain couples TRBV3-1 to TRBJ2-2; TRBD2 matches at 8 bases. The germline V gene has CDR1 LGHDT and CDR2 YNNKEL (reference sequence). V shed 4 bases, J shed 0 bases, and the junction held 10 bases outside the gene matches. The CDR3 totals 18 residues.

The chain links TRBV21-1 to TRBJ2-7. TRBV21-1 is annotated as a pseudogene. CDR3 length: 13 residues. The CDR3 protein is CASSKAPDYEQYF. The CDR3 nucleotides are TGTGCCAGCAGCAAAGCCCCCGATTACGAGCAGTACTTC.

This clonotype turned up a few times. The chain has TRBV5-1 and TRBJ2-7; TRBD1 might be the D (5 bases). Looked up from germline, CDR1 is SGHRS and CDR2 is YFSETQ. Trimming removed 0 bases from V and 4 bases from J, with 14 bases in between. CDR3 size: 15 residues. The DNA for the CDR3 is TGCGCCAGCAGCTTGGGCAGGGATCATAGTTACGAGCAGTACTTC. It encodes CASSLGRDHSYEQYF. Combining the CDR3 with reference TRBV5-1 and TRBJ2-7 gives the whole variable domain KAGVTQTPRYLIKTRGQQVTLSCSPISGHRSVSWYQQTPGQGLQFLFEYFSETQRNKGNFPGRFSGRQFSNSRSEMNVSTLELGDSALYLCASSLGRDHSYEQYFGPGTRLTVT.

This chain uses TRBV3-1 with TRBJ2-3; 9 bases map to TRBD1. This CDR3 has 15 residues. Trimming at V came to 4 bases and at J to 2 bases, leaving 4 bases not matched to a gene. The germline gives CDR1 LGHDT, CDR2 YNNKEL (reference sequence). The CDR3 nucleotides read TGTGCCAGCAGCCTCGGGACAGGGTACACAGATACGCAGTATTTT. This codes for CASSLGTGYTDTQYF.

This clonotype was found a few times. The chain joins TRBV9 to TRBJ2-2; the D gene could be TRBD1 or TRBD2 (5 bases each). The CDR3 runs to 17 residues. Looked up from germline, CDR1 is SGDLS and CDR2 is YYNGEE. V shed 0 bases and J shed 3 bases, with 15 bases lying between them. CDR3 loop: CASSVGMGEKYTGELFF. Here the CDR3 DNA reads TGTGCCAGCAGCGTAGGTATGGGGGAGAAGTACACCGGGGAGCTGTTTTTT.

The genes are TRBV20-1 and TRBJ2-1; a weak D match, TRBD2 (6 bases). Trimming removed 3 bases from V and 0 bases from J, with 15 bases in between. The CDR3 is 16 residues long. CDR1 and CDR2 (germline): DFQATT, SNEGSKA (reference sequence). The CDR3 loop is CSASRLAWSSYNEQFF. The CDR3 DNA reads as TGCAGTGCTAGTAGGCTAGCGTGGAGCTCCTACAATGAGCAGTTCTTC.

The CDR3 bases are TGTGCCAGCAGGACTAGCGGGACCTACGAGCAGTACTTC. As protein: CASRTSGTYEQYF. The chain combines TRBV28 with TRBJ2-7, with 11 bases lining up with TRBD2. The V gene's germline CDR1 is MDHEN and CDR2 SYDVKM. With 6 bases clipped from V and 2 bases from J, the junction kept 0 bases outside the gene matches. The CDR3 sequence is 13 residues long.

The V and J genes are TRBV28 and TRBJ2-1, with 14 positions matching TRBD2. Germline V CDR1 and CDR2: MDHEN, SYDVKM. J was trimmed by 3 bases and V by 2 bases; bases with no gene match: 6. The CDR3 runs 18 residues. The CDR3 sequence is CASSLTFGLAGGYNEQFF. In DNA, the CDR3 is TGTGCCAGCAGTTTAACCTTCGGACTAGCGGGAGGCTACAATGAGCAGTTCTTC. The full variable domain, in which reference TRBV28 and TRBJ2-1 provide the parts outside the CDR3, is DVKVTQSSRYLVKRTGEKVFLECVQDMDHENMFWYRQDPGLGLRLIYFSYDVKMKEKGDIPEGYSVSREKKERFSLILESASTNQTSMYLCASSLTFGLAGGYNEQFFGPGTRLTVL.

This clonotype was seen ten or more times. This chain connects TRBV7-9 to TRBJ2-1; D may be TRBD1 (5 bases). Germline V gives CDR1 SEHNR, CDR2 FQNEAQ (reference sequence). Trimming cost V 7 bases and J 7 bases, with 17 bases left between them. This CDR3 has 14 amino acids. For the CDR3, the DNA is TGTGCCAGCACCCGAAATGGGGCTGAAAATGAGCAGTTCTTC. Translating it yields CASTRNGAENEQFF.

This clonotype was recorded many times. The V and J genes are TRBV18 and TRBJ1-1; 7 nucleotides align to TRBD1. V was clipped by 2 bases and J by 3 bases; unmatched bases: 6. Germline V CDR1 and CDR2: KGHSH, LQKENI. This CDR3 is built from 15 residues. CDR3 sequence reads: CASSPTGVKDTEAFF. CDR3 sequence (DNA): TGTGCCAGCTCACCAACAGGGGTGAAGGACACTGAAGCTTTCTTT.

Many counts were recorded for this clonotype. CDR3 DNA sequence: TGTGCCAGCTCCATAGCGGGAGCCTCCTACAATGAGCAGTTCTTC. Translation gives CASSIAGASYNEQFF. The rearrangement uses TRBV18 and TRBJ2-1, with 9 bases identical to TRBD2. The CDR3 totals 15 residues. The J segment lost 0 bases and the V segment lost 6 bases, leaving 3 bases of the junction unmatched. Germline-derived CDR1 and CDR2 are KGHSH and LQKENI.

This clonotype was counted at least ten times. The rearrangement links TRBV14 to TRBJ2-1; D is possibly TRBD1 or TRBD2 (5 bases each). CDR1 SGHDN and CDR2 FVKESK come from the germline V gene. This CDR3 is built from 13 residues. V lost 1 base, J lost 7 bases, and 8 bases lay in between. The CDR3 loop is CASSQGWGNEQFF. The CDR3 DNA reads TGTGCCAGCAGCCAAGGTTGGGGGAATGAGCAGTTCTTC.

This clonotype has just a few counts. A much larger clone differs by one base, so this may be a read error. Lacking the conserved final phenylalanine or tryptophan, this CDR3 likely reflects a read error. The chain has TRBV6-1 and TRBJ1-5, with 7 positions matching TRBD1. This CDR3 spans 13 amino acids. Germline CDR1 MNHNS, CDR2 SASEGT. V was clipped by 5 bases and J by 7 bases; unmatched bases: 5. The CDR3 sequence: CASSRQGGQPQHS. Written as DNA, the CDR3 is TGTGCCAGCAGTAGACAGGGAGGACAGCCCCAGCATTCT.

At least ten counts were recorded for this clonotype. The CDR3 here is CASSFYQGSYNSPLHF. The CDR3 DNA reads TGTGCCAGCAGCTTCTATCAAGGCTCCTATAATTCACCCCTCCACTTT. The rearrangement links TRBV7-2 to TRBJ1-6; D remains unclear. V dropped 3 bases and J dropped 0 bases, with 9 bases sitting between them. Germline V gene sequence: CDR1 SGHTA, CDR2 FQGNSA. The CDR3 runs to 16 residues.

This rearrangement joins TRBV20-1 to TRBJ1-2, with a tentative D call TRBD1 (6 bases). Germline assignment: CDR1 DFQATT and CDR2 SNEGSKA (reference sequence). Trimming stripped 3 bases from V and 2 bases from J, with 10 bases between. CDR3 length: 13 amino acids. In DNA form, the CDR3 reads TGCAGTGCTAGTCCAGGGGAAAACTATGGCTACACCTTC. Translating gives CSASPGENYGYTF.

The CDR3 loop is CSASGRDVPYYGYTF. The CDR3 bases are TGCAGTGCTAGTGGCCGGGATGTCCCCTACTATGGCTACACCTTC. This chain connects TRBV20-1 to TRBJ1-2, with D unresolved. The CDR3 covers 15 residues. Germline lookup yields CDR1 DFQATT and CDR2 SNEGSKA (reference sequence). V gave up 3 bases and J gave up 3 bases, with 17 bases separating them.

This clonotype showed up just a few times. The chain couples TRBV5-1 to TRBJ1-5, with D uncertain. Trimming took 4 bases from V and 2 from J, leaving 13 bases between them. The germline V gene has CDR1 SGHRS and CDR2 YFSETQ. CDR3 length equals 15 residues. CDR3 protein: CASSPVGGGNQPQHF. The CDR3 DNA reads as TGCGCCAGCAGCCCCGTTGGAGGTGGCAATCAGCCCCAGCATTTT.

The CDR3 bases are TGCGCCAGCAGCCAAGGTTTCCCGGGAATTCAGTACTTC. Its translation is CASSQGFPGIQYF. The chain carries TRBV4-1 and TRBJ2-4, with D perhaps matching TRBD2 (5 bases). The CDR3 has 13 amino acids. The V end was cut by 1 base, the J end by 10 bases, with 11 bases between. The germline V gene has CDR1 MGHRA and CDR2 YSYEKL.